The entry that follows covers one TCR beta chain sequence. Its antigen is currently unknown. The CDR3 is 13 amino acids. Germline CDR1 and CDR2: ENHRY and SYGVKD. V was shortened by 4 bases and J by 5 bases, with 10 bases between the two germline ends. From the reads, TCRdb called clonotypes with MiXCR, one entry per CDR3 protein. This table has fewer than 550,000 distinct CDR3 sequences, approximately 31% appearing once. The data stem from a study of T cell repertoires in cytomegalovirus infection. Across the study: It can be stated that public TCR beta signatures indicated CMV infection as well as a matching HLA type. Study-wide results and caveats: Carriers of CMV and the relevant HLA type were discriminated by public TCR beta frequency. The ex vivo response showed dominance by HLA-C-restricted CMV-specific TCR beta clonotypes.

This clonotype was obtained from a human donor in good health (CMV status not recorded). Some clones in this sample may be carry-over from other donors' samples. V gene TRBV10-3 combines with J gene TRBJ2-3, with no clear D. The sequenced sample consisted of PBMCs. The CDR3 spells CAISGGVGDTQYF. The CDR3 DNA is TGTGCCATCAGTGGAGGAGTAGGAGATACGCAGTATTTT.